The 6 T cell receptor beta chains reported below all come from one sample, sequenced in a study of glioma-infiltrating T cells after dendritic cell vaccination. Libraries were prepared by immunoSEQ multiplex PCR; TCRdb keeps only in-frame clonotypes and omits some of them. The sample lists 80,000 to 100,000 clones, roughly three quarters occurring once. The input for sequencing was blood, taken before dendritic cell vaccination. The receptors were sampled from a human donor with glioblastoma.

The chain couples TRBV5-1 to TRBJ1-1; D is possibly TRBD1 (6 bases). The CDR3 runs to 15 residues. V was trimmed by 0 bases and J by 6 bases, leaving 15 bases between them. Germline V CDR1 and CDR2: SGHRS, YFSETQ. The DNA of the CDR3 is TGCGCCAGCAGCTTGGTAGGGGGGGCTGGGGCTGAAGCTTTCTTT. Its protein product is CASSLVGGAGAEAFF.

The chain combines TRBV28 with TRBJ2-7; TRBD2 might be the D (6 bases). The CDR3 totals 15 residues. Between the trimmed V and J ends, which lost 8 bases and 0 bases, there was a span of 17 bases. Germline loops: CDR1 MDHEN, CDR2 SYDVKM. The CDR3 spells CASYQLRGFSYEQYF. DNA for the CDR3: TGTGCCAGCTACCAGCTCCGGGGGTTCTCCTACGAGCAGTACTTC.

V usage is TRBV4-2 and J usage is TRBJ1-1; perhaps TRBD1 as D (5 bases). Germline V lookup: CDR1 LGHNA, CDR2 YNFKEQ. V dropped 4 bases and J dropped 4 bases, with 16 bases sitting between them. CDR3 length: 15 amino acids. The CDR3, as DNA: TGTGCCAGCAGCCCCTTCAAGGGGCGGCTCACTGAAGCTTTCTTT. This sequence encodes CASSPFKGRLTEAFF.

The chain joins TRBV28 to TRBJ2-1; TRBD1 agrees at 11 bases. Germline lookup yields CDR1 MDHEN and CDR2 SYDVKM. This CDR3 spans 15 amino acids. Unmatched junction bases numbered 8, after V lost 6 bases and J lost 7 bases. CDR3 protein: CASSRRTGGENEQFF. For the CDR3, the DNA is TGTGCCAGCAGCCGCCGGACAGGGGGCGAAAATGAGCAGTTCTTC.

The rearrangement links TRBV5-4 to TRBJ1-6; 7 nucleotides line up with TRBD1. The V and J ends lost 5 bases and 10 bases, in that order; junction bases with no gene match: 15. The CDR3 runs to 16 residues. Germline assignment: CDR1 SGHNT and CDR2 YYREEE (reference sequence). The CDR3 DNA follows: TGTGCCAGCAGTTCCGGACAGGACAACACGAGATCACCCCTCCACTTT. Its translation: CASSSGQDNTRSPLHF.

V usage is TRBV18 and J usage is TRBJ1-1; D may be TRBD1 (5 bases). V was clipped by 0 bases and J by 10 bases, with 18 bases between them. This CDR3 spans 15 amino acids. Per the germline V gene, CDR1 is KGHSH and CDR2 is LQKENI. Here the CDR3 reads CASSPPGSGVKAAFF. CDR3 sequence (DNA): TGTGCCAGCTCACCACCAGGGTCGGGGGTCAAGGCAGCTTTCTTT.